This T cell receptor beta chain was identified in a study of blood T cell repertoires in COVID-19. The wider study: T cells, B-cell-depleted T cells, or PBMCs supplied cDNA or gDNA.

Data came from immunoSEQ multiplex PCR; TCRdb stores just in-frame clones and leaves some out. The profile shows about 230,000 clones, roughly 84% of them singletons. The V and J ends lost 5 bases and 3 bases respectively, with 8 bases between them. The V gene's germline CDR1 is ENHRY and CDR2 SYGVKD. This CDR3 has 12 residues. Material: peripheral blood. This sequence was found in a man aged 45-60 years with active or convalescent COVID-19. The chain is built from TRBV10-3 and TRBJ2-7; no firm D call. In DNA, the CDR3 is TGTGCCATCAGTACATATTTCTACGAGCAGTACTTC. The encoded protein is CAISTYFYEQYF.